The 17 T cell receptor beta chains in this list originate from one sample, sequenced in a study of T and B cells in COVID-19 patients. Each TRB amplification used roughly 230-550 ng of genomic DNA from blood. Multiplex PCR with BIOMED2 TRB-A/B primer pools amplified TRB rearrangements. In TCRdb, the multiplex PCR reads were re-called with MiXCR into one record per CDR3 protein. The table lists about 9,300 distinct CDR3 sequences, about a third of them singletons. Sequenced: blood. The receptors come from a human donor with active COVID-19.

The chain links TRBV27 to TRBJ1-1; D not resolved. This CDR3 is built from 14 residues. V was shortened by 8 bases and J by 1 base, with 14 bases between the two germline ends. Germline V CDR1 and CDR2: MNHEY, SMNVEV (reference sequence). The CDR3 nucleotides read TGTGCCAGCCTACGACCTGGAAGGAACACTGAAGCTTTCTTT. Translated: CASLRPGRNTEAFF.

The V and J genes are TRBV5-4 and TRBJ2-2; a weak D match, TRBD2 (6 bases). CDR1 is SGHNT, CDR2 YYREEE, per germline (reference sequence). Trimming left V 5 bases short and J 0 bases short, with 11 bases between. The CDR3 sequence is 15 residues long. The DNA of the CDR3 is TGTGCCAGCAGATTAGCTAGCGCGAACACCGGGGAGCTGTTTTTT. It yields the protein CASRLASANTGELFF.

In its sample, this clonotype was seen a few times. V usage is TRBV10-3 and J usage is TRBJ1-2, with D hard to call. V lost 5 bases and J 5 bases, leaving 15 bases between the germline ends. The CDR3 loop spans 14 amino acids. Germline-derived CDR1 and CDR2 are ENHRY and SYGVKD. The CDR3 DNA reads TGTGCCATCAGTCCGACGGAGGCTACGTATGGCTACACCTTC. As protein: CAISPTEATYGYTF.

In its sample, this clonotype was seen a few times. The rearrangement links TRBV6-5 to TRBJ1-5; a possible D gene is TRBD1 (6 bases). Germline CDR1 MNHEY, CDR2 SVGAGI. V was cut by 6 bases and J by 3 bases, with 9 bases left in between. This CDR3 contains 13 residues. The CDR3 DNA reads TGTGCCAGCAGACAGGGACTCAATCAGCCCCAGCATTTT. It translates to CASRQGLNQPQHF.

In its sample, this clonotype ranks as medium-sized. In nucleotides, the CDR3 is TGCAGCGTTGAAATGCGGAGCTCTGGGGCCAACGTCCTGACTTTC. Translating it yields CSVEMRSSGANVLTF. The chain combines TRBV29-1 with TRBJ2-6; the D is unclear. Trimming shortened V by 2 bases and J by 0 bases, and 8 bases separated the two germline ends. CDR1 and CDR2 (germline): SQVTM, ANQGSEA. This CDR3 region has 15 residues. The whole variable domain, remainder taken from reference TRBV29-1 and TRBJ2-6, is SAVISQKPSRDICQRGTSLTIQCQVDSQVTMMFWYRQQPGQSLTLIATANQGSEATYESGFVIDKFPISRPNLTFSTLTVSNMSPEDSSIYLCSVEMRSSGANVLTFGAGSRLTVL.

The chain carries TRBV5-4 and TRBJ2-1; TRBD2 is a possible D gene (5 bases). V was shortened by 4 bases and J by 6 bases, with 20 bases between the two germline ends. CDR3 size: 16 residues. Germline loops: CDR1 SGHNT, CDR2 YYREEE (reference sequence). In nucleotides, the CDR3 is TGTGCCAGCAGCCAACGACGACTCGCCGAGGGCAATGAGCAGTTCTTC. It translates to CASSQRRLAEGNEQFF.

The chain is built from TRBV29-1 and TRBJ1-3; possible D gene TRBD1, 5 bases. Trimming shortened V by 2 bases and J by 0 bases, and 14 bases separated the two germline ends. The germline gives CDR1 SQVTM, CDR2 ANQGSEA. This CDR3 is 16 amino acids long. Here the CDR3 DNA reads TGCAGCGTTGAATCCGCGCAGGGCGTCTCTGGAAACACCATATATTTT. This gives the protein CSVESAQGVSGNTIYF.

This clonotype was picked up a small number of times. V gene TRBV18 combines with J gene TRBJ2-1; the D gene is possibly TRBD1 (7 bases). V was clipped by 2 bases and J by 6 bases, with 17 bases between them. The CDR3 runs 16 residues. Germline CDR1 is KGHSH and CDR2 is LQKENI. The CDR3: CASSPNSRQGGNEQFF. CDR3 in DNA: TGTGCCAGCTCACCAAACTCGAGACAGGGAGGCAATGAGCAGTTCTTC.

This clonotype was counted a few times. The chain joins TRBV30 to TRBJ1-1; D is perhaps TRBD1 (5 bases). Between the trimmed V and J ends, which lost 2 bases and 5 bases, there was a span of 18 bases. There are 15 residues in the CDR3. CDR1 GTSNPN and CDR2 SVGIG come from the germline V gene (reference sequence). The CDR3 reads CAWSHAGGAWTEAFF. The CDR3 DNA follows: TGTGCCTGGAGTCATGCCGGGGGTGCTTGGACTGAAGCTTTCTTT.

In this sample, this clonotype turned up a few times. The CDR3 coding sequence is TGTGCCAGCAGCAACAACGGGGCCTACGAGCAGTACTTC. This encodes CASSNNGAYEQYF. The V call is TRBV6-5, the J call TRBJ2-7; perhaps TRBD2 as D (5 bases). CDR3 size: 13 residues. CDR1 and CDR2 (germline): MNHEY, SVGAGI. The germline V and J ends were trimmed by 6 bases and 2 bases, with 11 bases remaining between them.

CDR3 in DNA: TGTGCCAGCAGTACGGGTGTCACCCCGGGATGGGGCACCGGGGAGCTGTTTTTT. Protein: CASSTGVTPGWGTGELFF. This chain joins TRBV13 and TRBJ2-2, with a tentative D call TRBD2 (5 bases). The germline gives CDR1 PRHDT, CDR2 FYEKMQ (reference sequence). Trimming pared 6 bases from V and 4 bases from J, leaving 24 bases between. This CDR3 contains 18 residues.

The CDR3 loop is CASSPRRTGSNGYTF. CDR3 sequence (DNA): TGTGCCAGCAGCCCAAGGCGGACAGGGTCGAACGGCTACACCTTC. This chain links TRBV14 with TRBJ1-2; 8 bases are a match to TRBD1. The CDR3 contains 15 residues. The germline gives CDR1 SGHDN, CDR2 FVKESK. The V segment lost 4 bases and the J segment 8 bases; nucleotides outside the gene matches: 12.

The sample holds a few counts of this clonotype. The genes are TRBV6-5 and TRBJ1-5, with 11 bases fitting TRBD1. There are 14 residues in the CDR3. The J segment lost 6 bases and the V segment lost 6 bases, leaving 4 bases of the junction unmatched. CDR1 and CDR2 (germline): MNHEY, SVGAGI. This CDR3 reads CASRSGQGGQPQHF. The CDR3 nucleotides are TGTGCCAGCAGATCGGGACAGGGGGGTCAGCCCCAGCATTTT.

The chain links TRBV24-1 to TRBJ2-7, with D hard to call. The CDR3 covers 13 residues. CDR1 is KGHDR, CDR2 SFDVKD, per germline. Trimming stripped 9 bases from V and 1 base from J, with 12 bases between. CDR3 sequence (DNA): TGTGCCACCTCGAACCCCGGTTCCTACGAGCAGTACTTC. Translating it yields CATSNPGSYEQYF.

This clonotype is categorized as medium-sized. V is TRBV27 and J is TRBJ2-5, with 10 nucleotides matching TRBD2. CDR1 and CDR2 (germline): MNHEY, SMNVEV (reference sequence). This CDR3 has 16 amino acids. V lost 2 bases, J lost 4 bases, and 7 bases stayed unmatched. The CDR3 protein is CASSLLAGESIETQYF. In DNA, the CDR3 is TGTGCCAGCAGTTTACTAGCGGGAGAGTCTATAGAGACCCAGTACTTC.

The chain links TRBV5-1 to TRBJ2-3, with D possibly matching TRBD1 (6 bases). The CDR3 consists of 13 residues. Trimming took 5 bases from V and 6 from J, leaving 13 bases between them. Per the germline V gene, CDR1 is SGHRS and CDR2 is YFSETQ. CDR3 region: CASRLAGVDTQYF. Written as DNA, the CDR3 is TGCGCCAGCAGGTTAGCAGGGGTGGATACGCAGTATTTT.

The rearrangement links TRBV19 to TRBJ1-1, with 7 nucleotides matching TRBD1. The CDR3 is made up of 12 amino acids. J was trimmed by 5 bases and V by 9 bases; bases with no gene match: 6. Per the germline V gene, CDR1 is LNHDA and CDR2 is SQIVND (reference sequence). CDR3 in amino acids: CASSGGRTEAFF. CDR3 in DNA: TGTGCCAGCTCAGGGGGACGGACTGAAGCTTTCTTT.